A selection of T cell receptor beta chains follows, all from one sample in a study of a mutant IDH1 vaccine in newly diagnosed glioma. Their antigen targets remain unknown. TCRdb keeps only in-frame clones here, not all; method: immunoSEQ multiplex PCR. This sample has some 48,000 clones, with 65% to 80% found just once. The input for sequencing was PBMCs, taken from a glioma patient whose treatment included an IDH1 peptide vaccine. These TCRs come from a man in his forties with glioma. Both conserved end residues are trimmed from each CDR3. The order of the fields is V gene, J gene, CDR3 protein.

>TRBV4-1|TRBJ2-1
ASSQGKYNEQF
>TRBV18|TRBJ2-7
ASSPTGTHGDEQY
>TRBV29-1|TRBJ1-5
SVAQGASNQPQH
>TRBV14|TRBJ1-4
ASSQEPTWTNEKLF
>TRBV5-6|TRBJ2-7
ASSLARGASYEQY
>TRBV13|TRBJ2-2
ASSSDLAGGTTGELF
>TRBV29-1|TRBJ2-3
SVAPYVHSSTDTQY
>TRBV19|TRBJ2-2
ASKRASTGELF
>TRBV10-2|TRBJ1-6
ASSESGQGYNSPLH
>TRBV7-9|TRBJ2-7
ASSSGDYEQY
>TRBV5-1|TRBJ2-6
ASSLSKSSGANVLT
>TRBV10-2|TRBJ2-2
ASSSPNTGELF
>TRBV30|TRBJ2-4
AWSGIAKNIQY
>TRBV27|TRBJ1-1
ASSSFGQVYTEAF
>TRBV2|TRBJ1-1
ASNPDRGDTEAF
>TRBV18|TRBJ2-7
ASSPYRGSSYEQY
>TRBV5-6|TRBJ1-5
ASSFQGRNQPQH
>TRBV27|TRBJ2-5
ASSLLQPTGIETQY
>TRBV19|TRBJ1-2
ASNPSGDSQANYGYT
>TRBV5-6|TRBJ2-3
ASSRTGGGMADTQY
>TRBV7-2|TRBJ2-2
ASSLASRDSSTGELF
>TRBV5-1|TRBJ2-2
ASSLAGQGARTGELF
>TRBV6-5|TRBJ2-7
ASSPGTSGFDEQY
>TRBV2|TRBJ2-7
ASSDLVNGFYEQY
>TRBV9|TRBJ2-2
ASSPDGLTGELF
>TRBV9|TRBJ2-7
ASSPPFGRGFEQY
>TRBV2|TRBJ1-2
ASTTGGGYGYT
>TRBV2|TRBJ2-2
ASSEATSTNTGELF
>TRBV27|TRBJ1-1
ASSPYDTVTEAF
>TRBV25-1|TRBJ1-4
ASSEGVANEKLF
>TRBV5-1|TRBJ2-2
ASSPGQTNTGELF
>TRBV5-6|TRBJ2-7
ASSLTGKSGEQY
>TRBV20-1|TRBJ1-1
SPQGDTEAF
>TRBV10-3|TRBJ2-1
AISEPNSYNEQF
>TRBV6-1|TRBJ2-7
ASSANTGAEQY
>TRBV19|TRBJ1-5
ASTATDGNQPQH
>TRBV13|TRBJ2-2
ASQSLTRANTGELF
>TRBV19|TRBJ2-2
ASIGQGKGGELF
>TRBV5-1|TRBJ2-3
ASSLGLDTQY
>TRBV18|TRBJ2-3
ASSQGAQTDTQY
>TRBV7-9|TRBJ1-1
ASSFLTGNTEAF
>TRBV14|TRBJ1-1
ASSRNSGAFGAF
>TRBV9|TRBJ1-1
ASSVGRGWTGNNTEAF
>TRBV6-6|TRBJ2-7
ASSSGQGAREY
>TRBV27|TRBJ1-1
ASSLLMAAGDLNTEAF
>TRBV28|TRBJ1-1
ASSIRMNTEAF
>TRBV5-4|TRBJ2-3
ASSLGDSFRTDTQY
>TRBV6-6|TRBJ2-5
ASSYSTAQETQY
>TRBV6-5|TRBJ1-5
ASSLWGGGNQPQH
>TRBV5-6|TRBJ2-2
ASSSGTSNTGELF
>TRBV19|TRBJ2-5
ASSIRVSVGQETQY
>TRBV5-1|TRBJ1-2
ASSINSNYGYT
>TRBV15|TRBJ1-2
ATSRDLYRTGSGYGYT